These 30 T cell receptor beta chains came from one sample sequenced in a study of a mutant IDH1 vaccine in newly diagnosed glioma. These receptors have no known antigen. The protocol was immunoSEQ multiplex PCR, while the TCRdb copy is restricted to in-frame clones and leaves out a portion. The sample contains roughly 130,000 clones, 80% of which appear only once. Time point denoted: week 11, during vaccination. All doses held 300 ug of mutant IDH1 20-mer peptide, with topical imiquimod. The sample here was PBMCs, taken from a glioma patient whose treatment included an IDH1 peptide vaccine. These receptors were collected from a man between 35 and 55 years old with glioma.

CDR3 DNA: TGTGCCAGCTCACCAGAGTTACTGACAGGCCAAGGGACTGAAGCTTTCTTT. It yields the protein CASSPELLTGQGTEAFF. The chain links TRBV18 to TRBJ1-1; D perhaps matches TRBD1 (6 bases). This CDR3 has 17 amino acids. Looked up from germline, CDR1 is KGHSH and CDR2 is LQKENI. V was trimmed by 2 bases and J by 5 bases, leaving 21 bases between them.

The CDR3 reads CASRDTSAPYNEQFF. The CDR3 nucleotides are TGTGCCAGCAGGGATACTAGCGCTCCCTACAATGAGCAGTTCTTC. This sequence joins TRBV6-6 and TRBJ2-1; 7 bases map to TRBD2. The CDR3 sequence is 15 residues long. The ends lost 6 bases at V and 2 bases at J; junction bases unmatched: 7. The germline CDR1 and CDR2 sequences are MNHNY and SVGAGI (reference sequence).

The chain couples TRBV7-2 to TRBJ2-3; D tentatively fits TRBD1 or TRBD2 (6 bases each). The CDR3 runs to 14 residues. Deletions cut 3 bases from V and 2 bases from J, with 9 bases between. The germline V gene has CDR1 SGHTA and CDR2 FQGNSA. The CDR3 DNA reads TGTGCCAGCAGCTTCGGGGGCCCCACAGATACGCAGTATTTT. It codes for CASSFGGPTDTQYF.

The chain couples TRBV30 to TRBJ1-1; weak D call: TRBD1 (5 bases). The V end lost 0 bases, the J end lost 10 bases, and 15 bases lay between the germline ends. This CDR3 comprises 13 residues. In germline, CDR1 is GTSNPN, CDR2 SVGIG (reference sequence). The CDR3 DNA reads TGTGCCTGGAGTGTACGGGAGGGGCTGGGAGCTTTCTTT. Amino acids: CAWSVREGLGAFF.

The rearrangement uses TRBV9 and TRBJ1-1, with TRBD1 matching 10 bases. The CDR3 is made up of 15 amino acids. Per the germline V gene, CDR1 is SGDLS and CDR2 is YYNGEE. The V and J ends lost 4 bases and 5 bases, in that order; junction bases with no gene match: 8. This CDR3 is CASSTLPGQGTEAFF. Written as DNA, the CDR3 is TGTGCCAGCAGCACCCTGCCGGGACAGGGGACTGAAGCTTTCTTT.

This chain joins TRBV29-1 and TRBJ2-3; no definite D call. Looked up from germline, CDR1 is SQVTM and CDR2 is ANQGSEA. Deletions cut 0 bases from V and 6 bases from J, with 16 bases between. The CDR3 is 15 amino acids. CDR3 sequence reads: CSVEDPLAAADTQYF. Written as DNA, the CDR3 is TGCAGCGTTGAAGACCCCTTAGCCGCGGCGGATACGCAGTATTTT.

This sequence joins TRBV19 and TRBJ1-2, with D tentatively TRBD1 (5 bases). Trimming cost V 4 bases and J 1 base, with 7 bases left between them. Germline CDR1 is LNHDA and CDR2 is SQIVND (reference sequence). The CDR3 runs to 13 residues. The CDR3 DNA sequence: TGTGCCAGTAGTACGACAGTTAACTATGGCTACACCTTC. Its translation: CASSTTVNYGYTF.

This chain uses TRBV19 with TRBJ2-7, with D perhaps being TRBD1 or TRBD2 (5 bases each). The CDR3 runs to 15 residues. Germline V gene lookup returns CDR1 LNHDA and CDR2 SQIVND (reference sequence). V gave up 4 bases and J gave up 4 bases, with 17 bases separating them. The CDR3 spells CASSTISGRGYEQYF. DNA for the CDR3: TGTGCCAGTAGTACGATAAGCGGAAGGGGATACGAGCAGTACTTC.

This chain joins TRBV19 and TRBJ1-1; D gene uncertain. Trimming took 5 bases from V and 4 from J, leaving 17 bases between them. The CDR3 is made up of 15 amino acids. CDR1 and CDR2 (germline): LNHDA, SQIVND (reference sequence). The CDR3 nucleotides read TGTGCCAGTAGTCCCCCGGGAGGGTGGGGCACTGAAGCTTTCTTT. Protein: CASSPPGGWGTEAFF. Using reference TRBV19 and TRBJ1-1 for the parts outside the CDR3, the full variable domain is DGGITQSPKYLFRKEGQNVTLSCEQNLNHDAMYWYRQDPGQGLRLIYYSQIVNDFQKGDIAEGYSVSREKKESFPLTVTSAQKNPTAFYLCASSPPGGWGTEAFFGQGTRLTVV.

This clone was recorded a few times. The chain couples TRBV27 to TRBJ1-1; a weak D match, TRBD1 (6 bases). This CDR3 contains 15 residues. The germline gives CDR1 MNHEY, CDR2 SMNVEV (reference sequence). Trimming took 2 bases from V and 1 from J, leaving 11 bases between them. This CDR3 reads CASSLVRGQNTEAFF. DNA of the CDR3: TGTGCCAGCAGTTTAGTCAGGGGACAGAACACTGAAGCTTTCTTT.

This clone was seen a handful of times. The chain joins TRBV5-1 to TRBJ1-5; 10 nucleotides align to TRBD1. The CDR3 totals 15 residues. V was pared by 0 bases and J by 5 bases, with 2 bases of the junction left unmatched. Germline CDR1 is SGHRS and CDR2 is YFSETQ. This CDR3 reads CASSLGDRGDQPQHF. Written as DNA, the CDR3 is TGCGCCAGCAGCTTGGGGGACAGGGGTGATCAGCCCCAGCATTTT.

The chain combines TRBV7-2 with TRBJ2-7; 7 nucleotides line up with TRBD1. The V and J ends lost 4 bases and 6 bases, in that order; junction bases with no gene match: 9. CDR3 length equals 14 residues. Germline CDR1 SGHTA, CDR2 FQGNSA. As DNA, the CDR3 is TGTGCCAGCAGCTCCTTGACCGGGACAGCCGAGCAGTACTTC. It yields the protein CASSSLTGTAEQYF.

This clone was detected a few times. The rearrangement links TRBV5-1 to TRBJ2-7, with unresolved D. Germline CDR1 SGHRS, CDR2 YFSETQ. The CDR3 spans 9 residues. Between the trimmed V and J ends, which lost 4 bases and 9 bases, there was a span of 5 bases. CDR3 sequence: CASSPGQYF. The CDR3, as DNA: TGCGCCAGCAGCCCTGGGCAGTACTTC.

The genes are TRBV10-3 and TRBJ2-1; 10 positions agree with TRBD2. This CDR3 is built from 12 residues. Germline values: CDR1 ENHRY, CDR2 SYGVKD. V shed 10 bases, J shed 6 bases, and the junction held 3 bases outside the gene matches. CDR3 nucleotide sequence: TGTGCCACAAGGACTAGCGGCAATGAGCAGTTCTTC. This sequence encodes CATRTSGNEQFF.

The chain carries TRBV5-4 and TRBJ1-6, with 9 nucleotides matching TRBD1. Per germline, CDR1 SGHNT and CDR2 YYREEE (reference sequence). The J segment lost 8 bases and the V segment lost 3 bases, leaving 12 bases of the junction unmatched. This CDR3 is built from 17 residues. The CDR3 reads CASSSPGQGLRDSPLHF. DNA for the CDR3: TGTGCCAGCAGCTCCCCGGGACAGGGACTCCGGGATTCACCCCTCCACTTT.

The V call is TRBV6-4, the J call TRBJ2-7; D is possibly TRBD1 or TRBD2 (5 bases each). Germline lookup yields CDR1 MRHNA and CDR2 SNTAGT. V lost 6 bases and J 5 bases, leaving 17 bases between the germline ends. The CDR3 has 14 residues. The CDR3 is CASSPMGVGDEQYF. The CDR3 nucleotides are TGTGCCAGCAGCCCGATGGGGGTGGGAGACGAGCAGTACTTC.

V usage is TRBV10-2 and J usage is TRBJ2-7; D gene uncertain. The germline CDR1 and CDR2 sequences are WSHSY and SAAADI. V lost 5 bases and J lost 2, with 13 bases in between. CDR3 length: 14 residues. In DNA form, the CDR3 reads TGCGCCAGCAGTTTTTCAGAGATGCCCTACGAGCAGTACTTC. Translating it yields CASSFSEMPYEQYF.

This clone was recorded only once. The J gene is TRBJ2-7, the V gene TRBV11-2; either TRBD1 or TRBD2 may fit D (5 bases each). Germline CDR1 is SGHAT and CDR2 is FQNNGV. This CDR3 has 15 residues. Trimming removed 1 base from V and 4 bases from J, with 14 bases in between. Written as DNA, the CDR3 is TGTGCCAGCAGCTTAGTTGGGGGATTTAATTACGAGCAGTACTTC. Protein product: CASSLVGGFNYEQYF.

This chain uses TRBV20-1 with TRBJ1-2; D unresolved. This CDR3 contains 11 residues. Germline V gene lookup returns CDR1 DFQATT and CDR2 SNEGSKA (reference sequence). V lost 0 bases and J 8 bases, leaving 7 bases between the germline ends. The CDR3 here is CSARELVGYTF. The CDR3 region has the DNA TGCAGTGCTAGAGAGTTGGTGGGCTACACCTTC.

The rearrangement uses TRBV28 and TRBJ1-5; TRBD1 might be the D (5 bases). Trimming pared 6 bases from V and 7 bases from J, leaving 10 bases between. CDR1 and CDR2 (germline): MDHEN, SYDVKM. This CDR3 has 12 amino acids. CDR3 sequence reads: CASSRTWQPQHF. The CDR3 region has the DNA TGTGCCAGCAGCCGGACATGGCAGCCCCAGCATTTT. Full variable domain (outside the CDR3, taken from reference TRBV28 and TRBJ1-5): DVKVTQSSRYLVKRTGEKVFLECVQDMDHENMFWYRQDPGLGLRLIYFSYDVKMKEKGDIPEGYSVSREKKERFSLILESASTNQTSMYLCASSRTWQPQHFGDGTRLSIL.

This clone appeared a single time. This sequence joins TRBV7-9 and TRBJ2-1; TRBD2 matches at 12 bases. CDR1 SEHNR and CDR2 FQNEAQ come from the germline V gene (reference sequence). Losses at the gene ends were 3 bases for V and 7 bases for J; bases not matched to a gene: 10. The CDR3 consists of 17 residues. Here the CDR3 DNA reads TGTGCCAGCAGCTTTTGGTCTAGCGGGGGGGCTAGGAATGAGCAGTTCTTC. It specifies CASSFWSSGGARNEQFF.

Here the CDR3 DNA reads TGCGCCAGCAGCCAAGATGACAGGGGACGGGGAGAGACCCAGTACTTC. It yields the protein CASSQDDRGRGETQYF. J is TRBJ2-5 and V is TRBV4-3; 8 bases line up with TRBD1. This CDR3 comprises 16 residues. CDR1 LGHNA and CDR2 YSLEER come from the germline V gene. V was clipped by 0 bases and J by 4 bases; unmatched bases: 7.

This clone was seen a handful of times. The J gene is TRBJ2-7, the V gene TRBV18, with 11 nucleotides matching TRBD1. CDR3 size: 16 residues. Germline values: CDR1 KGHSH, CDR2 LQKENI. V was pared by 4 bases and J by 2 bases, with 7 bases of the junction left unmatched. The CDR3 bases are TGTGCCAGCTCACAGCCGGGACAGGGGGACCCCTACGAGCAGTACTTC. Protein: CASSQPGQGDPYEQYF.

The rearrangement uses TRBV15 and TRBJ1-3; D gene ambiguous. The ends were cut back, 0 bases at V and 8 bases at J, with 8 bases in the middle. Germline CDR1 is LNHNV and CDR2 is YYDKDF (reference sequence). CDR3 length: 13 amino acids. The CDR3 here is CATSREGRDTIYF. As DNA, the CDR3 is TGTGCCACCAGCAGAGAAGGGAGGGACACCATATATTTT.

This chain links TRBV7-2 with TRBJ1-1; D is unclear. V was trimmed by 2 bases and J by 0 bases, leaving 10 bases between them. The germline gives CDR1 SGHTA, CDR2 FQGNSA. CDR3 length: 15 residues. The CDR3, as DNA: TGTGCCAGCAGCTTAAGCCCCCTGATGAACACTGAAGCTTTCTTT. This encodes CASSLSPLMNTEAFF.

The chain carries TRBV14 and TRBJ2-3; the D gene is possibly TRBD1 (5 bases). The CDR3 is made up of 16 amino acids. Germline V CDR1 and CDR2: SGHDN, FVKESK. Trimming took off 0 bases at V and 0 bases at J, with 10 bases between the two ends. This chain's CDR3 is CASSQERGLSTDTQYF. CDR3 DNA sequence: TGTGCCAGCAGCCAAGAAAGGGGTCTTAGCACAGATACGCAGTATTTT.

The chain has TRBV5-4 and TRBJ2-1, with 9 bases matching TRBD1. CDR1 is SGHNT and CDR2 is YYREEE in the germline V gene (reference sequence). The CDR3 totals 14 residues. With 4 bases clipped from V and 3 bases from J, the junction kept 2 bases outside the gene matches. The CDR3 DNA sequence: TGTGCCAGCAGCACAGGGGGCGACTACAATGAGCAGTTCTTC. Amino acid sequence: CASSTGGDYNEQFF. Combining the CDR3 with reference TRBV5-4 and TRBJ2-1 gives the whole variable domain ETGVTQSPTHLIKTRGQQVTLRCSSQSGHNTVSWYQQALGQGPQFIFQYYREEENGRGNFPPRFSGLQFPNYSSELNVNALELDDSALYLCASSTGGDYNEQFFGPGTRLTVL.

A remark on this clone: One end of the junction varies from germline; a read error may be responsible. The rearrangement links TRBV7-2 to TRBJ2-7; D not resolved. Germline CDR1 reads SGHTA; CDR2 reads FQGNSA. The CDR3 covers 12 residues. In DNA form, the CDR3 reads TGTGCCAGCAGCTTAGGGGGTCCCCGGCTTCACTTC. The encoded protein is CASSLGGPRLHF.

This sequence joins TRBV2 and TRBJ2-3, with 7 nucleotides matching TRBD1. The CDR3 has 14 residues. V dropped 8 bases and J dropped 3; count of bases not matched to a gene: 8. Germline CDR1 SNHLY, CDR2 FYNNEI. The CDR3 loop reads CASWGTDATDTQYF. For the CDR3, the DNA is TGTGCCAGCTGGGGGACAGATGCTACAGATACGCAGTATTTT.

CDR3 loop: CASSQETAVDRVVGETQYF. The CDR3 nucleotides are TGCGCCAGCAGCCAAGAGACGGCGGTGGACAGGGTAGTTGGAGAGACCCAGTACTTC. V is TRBV4-3 and J is TRBJ2-5, with TRBD1 matching over 8 bases. Germline CDR1 is LGHNA and CDR2 is YSLEER. There are 19 residues in the CDR3. The V segment lost 0 bases and the J segment 4 bases; nucleotides outside the gene matches: 16.